This TCR beta chain was captured in a study of regulatory T cells in long-lasting Graves disease (dated by TCRdb to about 2021). Describing the broader study: Newly diagnosed Graves' disease patients had taken antithyroid drugs for less than 3 months. Patients with persistent Graves' disease were compared with patients with newly diagnosed Graves' disease using TCR sequencing and RNA sequencing of peripheral blood. The study took place in China and was registered as a clinical trial. A total of around 35 samples underwent TCR sequencing: 13 from persistent and approximately 20 from newly diagnosed Graves' disease patients. Here is what the overall study found, with its caveats: Compared with newly diagnosed patients, persistent Graves' disease patients had lower TCR Shannon entropy and fewer highly expanded clones, which suggests clonal expansion. More public clonotypes were shared among persistent patients (approximately 3,000) than among newly diagnosed patients (roughly 1,000). The study examined only peripheral blood because the primary lesion, thyroid tissue, could not be accessed. As a limitation, the authors acknowledged that the small sample size may reduce accuracy. Sequencing and analysis were restricted to the TCR beta chain.

For this clonotype: The clone's antigen remains unknown. No much larger clone is present one base from it, and per-base qualities are unavailable.

The library was built by means of multiplex PCR. TCRdb names Illumina HiSeq 4000 as the instrument used. TCR beta libraries were built with iRepertoire HTBI primers and Arm-PCR amplification of CDR3 regions. Before sequencing, the PCR products underwent gel purification. As for how the authors treated the data: Gene usage analysis of CDR3 amino acid clonotypes relied on the 62 TRBV and about 15 TRBJ segments identified across samples. COPE and FqMerger were used to merge filtered high-quality paired reads into contigs. Contigs were aligned with BLAST to IMGT TRBV, TRBD and TRBJ reference genes, and CDR3 was defined per IMGT. Highly expanded clones were defined as clonotypes with a frequency above 0.1%. Shannon entropy was used to measure repertoire diversity, and the Gini coefficient was used to measure V-J evenness. A clonotype found in more than one individual was treated as public. TCRdb handled the public reads itself, with Q25 trimming in fastp and clone calling in MiXCR, and kept productive beta chains. Every entry covers one CDR3 protein and lists the most common genes and DNA from its rows. TCRdb's processing, not the authors' own work, is the source of the V and J calls. For this sample there are 680,000 or so distinct CDR3 sequences; 15% to 20% appear just once. The ten largest clones take up 18% of the sample.

Taken with the paper, the label for time point translates to: newly diagnosed GD, antithyroid drugs for less than 3 months. For both TCR sequencing and RNA sequencing, RNA was extracted from PBMCs using TRIzol. The diagnosis of Graves' disease followed American Thyroid Association guidelines. Recruitment of patients was carried out at an endocrinology department in Xi'an, China. Each patient gave roughly 8.4 milliliters of peripheral blood, collected in an EDTA anticoagulant tube. Ficoll Paque Plus density gradient separation was used to isolate PBMCs, and no additional T cell sorting was done. An Agilent 2100 Bioanalyzer and agarose gel were used to assess RNA quality, and a NanoDrop 2000 was used to measure RNA concentration. This sample was shared with a second study, whose subject was T cells in Graves' hyperthyroidism and ophthalmopathy. The second study's paper adds: Stable Graves' hyperthyroidism was defined as no progression to ophthalmopathy during 18 months of follow-up. Hyperthyroidism patients were newly diagnosed, with disease duration under 2 months, and aged 18 to 65 years. Exclusion was applied to patients with uncontrolled infections, other autoimmune diseases, pregnancy or lactation. Clinical symptoms, serum thyroxine and TRAb, thyroid ultrasound, and orbital computed tomography formed the basis for the diagnoses. The first round of RT-PCR for the TCR CDR3 was performed with the HTBI primer set and the Qiagen OneStep RT-PCR kit. Most expanded thyroid clonotypes (frequency above 0.001) were also detected in blood, a finding suggesting that blood repertoires may reflect thyroid immune responses. A model built on a 13 V-J signature distinguished ophthalmopathy from stable hyperthyroidism, reaching around 87% sensitivity and around 81% specificity in cross-validation and 80%/75% in testing. In validation, progression to ophthalmopathy was predicted by the model with approximately 67% sensitivity and 72.22% specificity, a median of about 6.4 months before onset. To identify distinguishing TCR V-J signatures, a discovery cohort of 95 to 100 patients was used, comprising 40 to 45 with Graves' ophthalmopathy and 55 to 65 with stable Graves' hyperthyroidism. Prospective prediction of ophthalmopathy was tested in an independent validation cohort consisting of 18 to 20 hyperthyroidism patients and 15 to 17 patients who later progressed to ophthalmopathy. The 100 discovery patients were randomly divided into training and test sets at a 7:3 ratio. In addition, the study compared T-cell repertoires in thyroid tissue and in blood from a handful of Graves' hyperthyroidism patients. Once sampling was done, hyperthyroidism patients were given methimazole at a starting dose of 30 mg daily, whereas ophthalmopathy patients were given high-dose intravenous methylprednisolone. Libraries were constructed in a second round of multiplex PCR, after which size selection and purification were carried out. Paired-end sequencing of the libraries was performed with 100 bp reads on an Illumina HiSeq2000. Raw data were processed with SOAPnuke, discarding reads with adapters, uncalled bases, mean Phred below 15, or no exact constant-primer or identifier match. High-quality paired reads were merged with COPE v1.2.5, and unique nucleotide sequences were defined as clonotypes. MiTCR v1.1 was used to align clonotypes to the IMGT TRBV, TRBD and TRBJ reference segments. Analysis was restricted to V-J combinations with a frequency above 0.0001, which covered roughly 99% of repertoires. A TCS score was defined as the ratio of F50 (clonal expansion) to E x V (chaos), with BLOSUM62-based TCRdist applied between CDR3 peptides within each V-J. Welch's t-statistics and random forest reduced roughly 540 V-J features to 10 to 15, which were used in a naive Bayes classifier (R e1071). No statistical method was used to fix the sample size in advance, and group allocation was not hidden from the investigators. The paper reports TCR Vbeta CDR3 sequencing of 135 peripheral blood samples: some 44 ophthalmopathy, under 80 hyperthyroidism and around 17 progressor patients.

The starting material was peripheral blood mononuclear cells (PBMCs), obtained at new diagnosis, from a patient treated with antithyroid drugs. The clonotype comes from a woman aged 25-40 years with Graves disease. Donor details come from another sample of the same person, matched by shared clones.

CDR3 reads: CSASFQAGIYEQYF. Here is the DNA: TGCAGTGCTAGTTTCCAAGCTGGCATCTACGAGCAGTACTTC. The sequence is built from TRBV20-1 and TRBJ2-7; no D segment can be confidently identified. From a lookup of the germline V gene (reference sequence), CDR1 and CDR2 are DFQATT and SNEGSKA. Including the terminal cysteine and phenylalanine, the CDR3 comprises 14 residues. Kept here is only the CDR3 DNA, which spans 42 bases and is read in frame from base 1. At the junction V is shortened by 3 bases and J by 3 bases, with 15 bases in between.